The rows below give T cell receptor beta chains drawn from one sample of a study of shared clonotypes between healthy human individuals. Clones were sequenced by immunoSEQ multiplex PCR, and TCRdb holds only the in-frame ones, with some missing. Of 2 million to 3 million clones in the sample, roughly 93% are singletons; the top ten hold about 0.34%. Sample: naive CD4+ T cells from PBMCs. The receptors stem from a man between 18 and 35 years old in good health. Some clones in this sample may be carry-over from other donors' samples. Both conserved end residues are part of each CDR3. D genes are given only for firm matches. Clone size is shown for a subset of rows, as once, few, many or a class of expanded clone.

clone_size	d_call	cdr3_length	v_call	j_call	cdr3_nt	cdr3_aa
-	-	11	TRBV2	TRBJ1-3	TGTGCCAGCAGGCAAGGGGACACCATATATTTT	CASRQGDTIYF
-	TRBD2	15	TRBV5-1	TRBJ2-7	TGCGCCAGCAGCCCGGGACTAGCGGGGCCCTACGAGCAGTACTTC	CASSPGLAGPYEQYF
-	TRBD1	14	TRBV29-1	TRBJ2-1	TGCAGCGTTGTGAGGACAGGGGCCTACAATGAGCAGTTCTTC	CSVVRTGAYNEQFF
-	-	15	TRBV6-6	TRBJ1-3	TGTGCCAGCAGAAGGGCCATCGGCTCTGGAAACACCATATATTTT	CASRRAIGSGNTIYF
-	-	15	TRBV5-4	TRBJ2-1	TGTGCCAGCATCAAGGGCAACGACAGGGAGGGTGAGCAGTTCTTC	CASIKGNDREGEQFF
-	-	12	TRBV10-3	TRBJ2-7	TGTGCCATCAGTGAAAAAACGGCCGAGCAGTACTTC	CAISEKTAEQYF
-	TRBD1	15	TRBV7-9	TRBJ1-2	TGTGCCAGCAGCTTAGACAGGGGGCGCAACTATGGCTACACCTTC	CASSLDRGRNYGYTF
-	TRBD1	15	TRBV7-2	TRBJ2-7	TGTGCCAGCAGCCCCGGGACAGGGAAGGGACGCGAGCAGTACTTC	CASSPGTGKGREQYF
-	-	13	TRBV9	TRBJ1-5	TGTGCCAGCAGCCCCTGGGGGAATCAGCCCCAGCATTTT	CASSPWGNQPQHF
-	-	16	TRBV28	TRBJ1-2	TGTGCCAGCAGTTTATGGTCGGCCCAGGGAAACTATGGCTACACCTTC	CASSLWSAQGNYGYTF
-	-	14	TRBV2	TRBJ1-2	TGTGCCAGCAGTGTGGGGGGGCAGGGCTATGGCTACACCTTC	CASSVGGQGYGYTF
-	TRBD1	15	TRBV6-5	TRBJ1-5	TGTGCCAGCAGTTACTCGAAGGCAGGGGGACAGCCCCAGCATTTT	CASSYSKAGGQPQHF
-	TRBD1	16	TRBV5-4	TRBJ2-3	TGTGCCAGCACCCCGTCGAGGGGGCGCGGTACAGATACGCAGTATTTT	CASTPSRGRGTDTQYF
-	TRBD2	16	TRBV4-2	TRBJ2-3	TGTGCCAGCAGCCCTAGCAGGCCTAGCGGGTTTGATACGCAGTATTTT	CASSPSRPSGFDTQYF
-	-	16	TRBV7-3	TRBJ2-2	TGTGCCAGCAGCTTAACGCACACGTCGAACACCGGGGAGCTGTTTTTT	CASSLTHTSNTGELFF
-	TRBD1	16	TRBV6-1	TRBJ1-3	TGTGCCAGCAGTGAAGCCGATGGACAGGCTGGAAACACCATATATTTT	CASSEADGQAGNTIYF
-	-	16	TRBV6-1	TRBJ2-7	TGTGCCAGCAGTGAAGCGTTGCAGGGGTTTTTGTACGAGCAGTACTTC	CASSEALQGFLYEQYF
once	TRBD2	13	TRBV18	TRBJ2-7	TGTGCCAGCTCCCCCGGGAGGGAGGACGAGCAGTACTTC	CASSPGREDEQYF
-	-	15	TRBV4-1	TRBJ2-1	TGCGCCAGCAGCCAAGATCGGAACGGCCTCAATGAGCAGTTCTTC	CASSQDRNGLNEQFF
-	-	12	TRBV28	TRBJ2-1	TGTGCCAGCAGTTTAGGGGTTGATGAGCAGTTCTTC	CASSLGVDEQFF
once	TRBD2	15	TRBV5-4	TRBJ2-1	TGTGCCAGCAGCTCCCCTGGGAGGCGGGGGAGTGAGCAGTTCTTC	CASSSPGRRGSEQFF
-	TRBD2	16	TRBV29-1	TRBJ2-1	TGCAGCGTTGGGACTAGCGGATTTGAACGGTACAATGAGCAGTTCTTC	CSVGTSGFERYNEQFF
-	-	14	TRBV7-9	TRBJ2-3	TGTGCCAGTTTAAGGGGGTTCCACACAGATACGCAGTATTTT	CASLRGFHTDTQYF
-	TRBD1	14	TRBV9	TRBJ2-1	TGTGCCAGCACCCAGACAGGGGCCAACAATGAGCAGTTCTTC	CASTQTGANNEQFF
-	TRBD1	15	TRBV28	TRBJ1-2	TGTGCCAGCAGTAGAGGGGGCAGGGCGGAGGGTGGCTACACCTTC	CASSRGGRAEGGYTF
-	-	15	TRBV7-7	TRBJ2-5	TGTGCCAGCAGCTTAGGACGGGCCCCTGGGGAGACCCAGTACTTC	CASSLGRAPGETQYF
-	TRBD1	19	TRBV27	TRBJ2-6	TGTGCCAGCACCTCAGAAGGTATAAGGGACAGGGATGGGGCCAACGTCCTGACTTTC	CASTSEGIRDRDGANVLTF
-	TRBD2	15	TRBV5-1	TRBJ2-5	TGCGCCAGCAGCTTGATGGCGGGAGGGGAAGAGACCCAGTACTTC	CASSLMAGGEETQYF
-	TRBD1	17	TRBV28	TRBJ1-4	TGTGCCAGCAGTTCCCCCGAAGGACAGGGGGCAAACGAAAAACTGTTTTTT	CASSSPEGQGANEKLFF
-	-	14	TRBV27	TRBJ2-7	TGTGCCAGCAGTTTTCGCTGGAGGGTTTACGAGCAGTACTTC	CASSFRWRVYEQYF
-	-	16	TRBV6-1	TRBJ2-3	TGTGCCAGCAGTGAAGCCGGGATTGGGATCACAGATACGCAGTATTTT	CASSEAGIGITDTQYF
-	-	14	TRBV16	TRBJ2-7	TGTGCCAGCAGCCCGAGTACGGACCCCCGGGAGCAGTACTTC	CASSPSTDPREQYF
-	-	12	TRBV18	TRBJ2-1	TGTGCCAGCTCACCCAGTCGGAATGAGCAGTTCTTC	CASSPSRNEQFF
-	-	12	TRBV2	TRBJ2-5	TGTGCCAGCAGTGAGGAGGGACCGACCCAGTACTTC	CASSEEGPTQYF
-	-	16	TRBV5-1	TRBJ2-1	TGCGCCAGCAGCTTGGCTGGGGCGCCCTCCTACAATGAGCAGTTCTTC	CASSLAGAPSYNEQFF
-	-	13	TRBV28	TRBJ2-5	TGTGCCAGCATTGCGCCGGGCTCTTACCGGTCCTACTTC	CASIAPGSYRSYF
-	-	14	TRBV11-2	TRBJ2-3	TGTGCCAGCAGCTTAGGACTATCAACAGATACGCAGTATTTT	CASSLGLSTDTQYF
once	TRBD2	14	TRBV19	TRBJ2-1	TGTGCCAGTAACCGACTAGCGGCTTACAATGAGCAGTTCTTC	CASNRLAAYNEQFF
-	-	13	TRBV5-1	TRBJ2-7	TGCGCCAGCAGCGGGGGGTCCTCCTACGAGCAGTACTTC	CASSGGSSYEQYF
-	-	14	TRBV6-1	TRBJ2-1	TGTGCCAGCAGGAGGGGGGCAGCGTACAATGAGCAGTTCTTC	CASRRGAAYNEQFF
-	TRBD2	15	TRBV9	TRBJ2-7	TGTGCCAGCAGCGCCGGGACTATTGACTCCTACGAGCAGTACTTC	CASSAGTIDSYEQYF
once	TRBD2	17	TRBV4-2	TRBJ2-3	TGTGCCAGCAGCCAACAACCGGGACTAGCGGGAACAGATACGCAGTATTTT	CASSQQPGLAGTDTQYF
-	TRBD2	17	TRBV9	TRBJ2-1	TGTGCCAGCAGCGCGAGGACTAGCGGGAGGGGGGGCAATGAGCAGTTCTTC	CASSARTSGRGGNEQFF
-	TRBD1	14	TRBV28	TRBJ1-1	TGTGCCAGCAGACTGGGACAGGGGAACACTGAAGCTTTCTTT	CASRLGQGNTEAFF
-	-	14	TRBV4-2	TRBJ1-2	TGTGCCAGCAGCCAACCGGACAGCAACTATGGCTACACCTTC	CASSQPDSNYGYTF
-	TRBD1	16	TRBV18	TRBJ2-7	TGTGCCAGCTCACCTATAACTCCCGGGACAGGGATCGAGCAGTACTTC	CASSPITPGTGIEQYF
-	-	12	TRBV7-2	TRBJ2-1	TGTGCCAGCAGCTCGCGTCCCCTGGTGCAGTTCTTC	CASSSRPLVQFF